This T cell receptor (beta chain) was identified in a study of vaccination effects on CD4 cells after COVID-19. The study's findings and limits: In vaccinees who were healthy, merely 1 out of 255 vaccine-induced clones cross-reacted with common cold coronaviruses. Clones induced by infection and by vaccine showed marked clonal contraction late after vaccination. The study had few convalescent patients and no early post-infection timepoints.

V gave up 7 bases and J gave up 5 bases, with 11 bases separating them. The length of the CDR3 is 12 residues. The germline CDR1 and CDR2 sequences are SGHRS and YFSETQ. This clone appeared a few times. The antigen remains unidentified. Expansion with viral peptide pools was applied to antigen-specific CD4+ T cells by the ViraFEST assay prior to sequencing. It was after more than nine days of culture that CD4+ T cells were isolated. According to the study, vaccine recipients showed no prior SARS-CoV-2 infection and negative nucleocapsid antibodies. Cells had half their medium changed to IL-2 medium on days 3 and 7. Clones were sequenced by immunoSEQ multiplex PCR, and TCRdb holds only the in-frame ones, with some missing. In the table there are tens of thousands of clones, 68% of which are singletons.

This specimen was CD4+ T cells from PBMCs cultured with HCoV-NL63 spike peptides, taken before COVID-19 vaccination. This sequence was found in a human donor who received a COVID-19 vaccine. This rearrangement joins TRBV5-1 to TRBJ2-3; D remains unclear. The CDR3 DNA reads TGCGCCAGCGGGCAGGATCAAGATACGCAGTATTTT. Translating gives CASGQDQDTQYF.